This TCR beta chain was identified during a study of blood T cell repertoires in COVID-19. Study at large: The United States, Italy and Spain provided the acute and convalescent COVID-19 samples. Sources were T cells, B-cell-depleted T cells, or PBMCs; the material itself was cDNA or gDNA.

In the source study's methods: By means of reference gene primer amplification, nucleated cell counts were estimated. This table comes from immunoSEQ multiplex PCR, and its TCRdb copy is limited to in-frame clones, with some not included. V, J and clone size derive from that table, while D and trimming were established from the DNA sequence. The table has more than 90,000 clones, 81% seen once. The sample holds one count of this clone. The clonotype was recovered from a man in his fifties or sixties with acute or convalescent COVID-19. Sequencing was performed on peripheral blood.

The DNA for the CDR3 is TGTGCCAGCAGAGGTGGGACAACCTCCTACGAGCAGTACTTC. Translating it yields CASRGGTTSYEQYF. J is TRBJ2-7 and V is TRBV7-8; a possible D gene is TRBD1 (6 bases). Trimming removed 6 bases at V and 0 bases at J, with 12 bases between. Germline CDR1 SGHVS, CDR2 FQNEAQ. CDR3 size: 14 residues.